These T cell receptor beta chains were read from a single sample in a study of blood T cells in healthy people across ages. TCRdb recomputed calls from the 5' RACE reads with MiXCR, one row per CDR3 protein. Here the sample spans 730,000 or so distinct CDR3 sequences, about 42% being singletons. Sequenced input: blood. These receptor sequences come from a woman aged 55-70 years in good health. The CDR3 runs from the conserved cysteine through the conserved F or W. The D gene is left open where the match is weak. For some rows the clone size is stated as once, few or many, or as a class when expanded; others skip it.

v_gene,d_gene,j_gene,abundance,CDR3nt,CDR3aa
TRBV20-1,.,TRBJ2-5,many,TGCAGTGCCCGGTTATGGGAATCGGAGACCCAGTACTTC,CSARLWESETQYF
TRBV9,.,TRBJ2-6,.,TGTGCCAGCAGCGTGCAAGGAGGGCTCTCTGGGGCCAACGTCCTGACTTTC,CASSVQGGLSGANVLTF
TRBV20-1,TRBD1,TRBJ1-2,few,TGCAGTGCTAGAACCTCGGGACAGCTGCCGGGCTACACCTTC,CSARTSGQLPGYTF
TRBV11-2,TRBD2,TRBJ2-3,.,TGTGCCAGCAGCTTATTGTTGGTCCCCCTCGGACTAGCGGGGCTCAGCACAGATACGCAGTATTTT,CASSLLLVPLGLAGLSTDTQYF
TRBV12-3/TRBV12-4,.,TRBJ2-7,.,TGTGCCAGCAGTGCGGGACGCAGAGTCTCCTACGAGCAGTACTTC,CASSAGRRVSYEQYF
TRBV7-2,.,TRBJ1-6,.,TGTGCCAGCAGCCCTATAGCGCTCTCACCCCTCCACTTT,CASSPIALSPLHF
TRBV5-1,TRBD2,TRBJ2-3,few,TGTGCCAGCAGCTCTAGCGGGAGGGCCTCAGATACGCAGTATTTT,CASSSSGRASDTQYF
TRBV12-3/TRBV12-4,TRBD1,TRBJ1-5,many,TGTGCCAGCAGACCCGGGACAGGGAATCAGCCCCAGCATTTT,CASRPGTGNQPQHF
TRBV5-1,.,TRBJ1-3,.,TGCGCCAGCAGCTTCGGACACGGAATTTCTGGAAACACCATATATTTT,CASSFGHGISGNTIYF
TRBV7-8,.,TRBJ2-1,.,TGTGCCAGCAGCTTATCTCCCAGGGGGCAGTTCTTC,CASSLSPRGQFF
TRBV18,TRBD1,TRBJ2-7,.,TGTGCCAGCTCACAGGGACAGGGTGAGACCTACGAGCAGTACTTC,CASSQGQGETYEQYF
TRBV11-3,TRBD2,TRBJ2-1,.,TGTGCCAGCAGCCCATCTGGGCTAGCGGGACTCGACCGTACCAATGAGCAGTTCTTC,CASSPSGLAGLDRTNEQFF
TRBV12-3/TRBV12-4,.,TRBJ1-1,.,TGTGCCAGCAGCCCCGGTGGGGTCTGGAGCACTGAAGCTTTCTTT,CASSPGGVWSTEAFF
TRBV12-3/TRBV12-4,TRBD1,TRBJ1-1,.,TGTGCCAGCAGGGAAGGACAGGGGAGTGAACCTTTCTTT,CASREGQGSEPFF
TRBV3-1,TRBD2,TRBJ2-7,.,TGTGCCAGCAGCACCGGGACTAGCGGTACCTACGAGCAGTACTTC,CASSTGTSGTYEQYF
TRBV5-1,.,TRBJ2-3,.,TGCGCCAGCAGCACAGGGACTGACAGCACAGATACGCAGTATTTT,CASSTGTDSTDTQYF
TRBV5-1,TRBD1,TRBJ1-2,.,TGCGCCAGCAGCTTGGGACAGTTGACAGGGGGCAATGGCTACACCTTC,CASSLGQLTGGNGYTF
TRBV20-1,TRBD2,TRBJ2-7,.,TGCAGTGCTAGTTTAGCGGGAACATACGAGCGGCAGTACTTC,CSASLAGTYERQYF
TRBV7-9,TRBD1,TRBJ1-6,.,TGTGCCAGCAGCATAGGCCTGGGACAGAATAATTCACCCCTCCACTTT,CASSIGLGQNNSPLHF
TRBV4-3,.,TRBJ2-5,.,TGCGCCAGCAGCCAAGATCTGGTCGGGGGAGGTGTGGAGACCCAGTACTTC,CASSQDLVGGGVETQYF
TRBV7-2,.,TRBJ1-2,.,TGTGCCAGCAGCTCGGACGTATACTATGGCTACACCTTC,CASSSDVYYGYTF
TRBV14,TRBD1,TRBJ2-1,.,TGTACCAGCAGCCACCCCGGACAGGGAGTCAATGAGCAGTTCTTC,CTSSHPGQGVNEQFF
TRBV10-3,TRBD2,TRBJ2-3,.,TGTGCCATCAGTGGTACTAGCGGGGGGGCCAAAGATACGCAGTATTTT,CAISGTSGGAKDTQYF
TRBV4-2,TRBD1,TRBJ1-2,.,TGTGCCAGCAGCGAACCAGGGGGCAGGGGCTATGGCTACACCTTC,CASSEPGGRGYGYTF
TRBV6-2/TRBV6-3,TRBD1,TRBJ1-1,few,TGTGCCAGCCGGGACAGGGACACTGAAGCTTTCTTT,CASRDRDTEAFF
TRBV20-1,.,TRBJ1-1,.,TGCAGTGCTAGTACAGTGAACACTGAAGCTTTCTTT,CSASTVNTEAFF
TRBV20-1,.,TRBJ2-3,once,TGCAGTGCTCTGCGGGGCTCAGATACGCAGTATTTT,CSALRGSDTQYF